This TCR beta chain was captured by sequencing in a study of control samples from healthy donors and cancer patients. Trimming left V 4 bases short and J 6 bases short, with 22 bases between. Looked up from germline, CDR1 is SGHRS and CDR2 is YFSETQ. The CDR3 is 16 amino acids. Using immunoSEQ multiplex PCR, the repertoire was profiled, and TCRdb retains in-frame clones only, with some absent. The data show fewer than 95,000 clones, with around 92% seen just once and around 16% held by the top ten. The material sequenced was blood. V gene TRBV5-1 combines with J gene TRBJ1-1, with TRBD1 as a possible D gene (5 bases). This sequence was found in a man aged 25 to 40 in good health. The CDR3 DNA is TGCGCCAGCAGCCCGGAGCCGCGGGGGGGTAACCCTGAAGCTTTCTTT. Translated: CASSPEPRGGNPEAFF.